Below, 6 T cell receptor beta chains from the same sample are listed, as sequenced in a study of shared clonotypes between healthy human individuals (TCRdb year 2020). Libraries came from the immunoSEQ multiplex PCR assay. What TCRdb holds here is the immuneACCESS table cut down to in-frame rearrangements. Part of the clones is not present; checked against another copy, under half of the missing clones reflect an unresolved V gene, and the others are unexplained. This sample has roughly 2.5 million clones in its table, and approximately 90% of those were observed once. Clones ranked in the top ten supply roughly 0.13% of the sample. Sample: naive CD4+ T cells sorted from blood. In the paper's terms, the cell subset or site label means: CD45RA+ positively selected. All receptors come from a young man in good health.

The V and J genes are TRBV6-4 and TRBJ2-7; tentatively, D is TRBD2 (6 bases). Trimming removed 0 bases from V and 7 bases from J, with 19 bases in between. Germline CDR1 reads MRHNA; CDR2 reads SNTAGT. This CDR3 is 16 amino acids long. The CDR3 here is CASSDSGGPQLREQYF. Here the CDR3 DNA reads TGTGCCAGCAGTGACTCGGGGGGACCCCAGCTTAGGGAGCAGTACTTC.

The chain is built from TRBV4-1 and TRBJ2-2; the D gene is possibly TRBD2 (6 bases). CDR1 is MGHRA, CDR2 YSYEKL, per germline. The CDR3 length is 18 residues. V was cut by 4 bases and J by 5 bases, with 23 bases left in between. Written as DNA, the CDR3 is TGCGCCAGCAGCCGAAAAGGAGGGAGTTCGGATTTGACCGGGGAGCTGTTTTTT. The encoded protein is CASSRKGGSSDLTGELFF.

This chain uses TRBV7-9 with TRBJ1-4, with 9 bases aligning to TRBD1. The J segment lost 8 bases and the V segment lost 4 bases, leaving 8 bases of the junction unmatched. Germline V gene lookup returns CDR1 SEHNR and CDR2 FQNEAQ (reference sequence). This CDR3 comprises 15 residues. The CDR3 sequence is CASSSSGTGPEKLFF. The CDR3 DNA is TGTGCCAGCAGCTCTTCCGGGACAGGGCCCGAAAAACTGTTTTTT.

The chain uses TRBV19 and TRBJ2-3; TRBD1 matches at 8 bases. The CDR3 extends over 15 amino acids. CDR1 is LNHDA, CDR2 SQIVND, per germline (reference sequence). J was trimmed by 4 bases and V by 5 bases; bases with no gene match: 8. As DNA, the CDR3 is TGTGCCAGTAGTGTCCAGGGGGCCGGGCCAGATACGCAGTATTTT. It codes for CASSVQGAGPDTQYF.

The rearrangement joins TRBV5-1 to TRBJ2-7; 13 nucleotides match TRBD2. The germline V gene encodes CDR1 SGHRS and CDR2 YFSETQ. V shed 1 base, J shed 5 bases, and the junction held 9 bases outside the gene matches. This CDR3 comprises 17 residues. The CDR3 DNA sequence: TGCGCCAGCAGCTTGTGGGGGCCCGGGACTAGCGGGAACGAGCAGTACTTC. It is translated as CASSLWGPGTSGNEQYF.

With regard to this clone: The same CDR3 is also encoded by other DNA sequences in this sample. This chain joins TRBV2 and TRBJ1-2, with TRBD1 identical over 7 bases. The length of the CDR3 is 14 residues. Germline CDR1 is SNHLY and CDR2 is FYNNEI. J lost 0 bases, V lost 4 bases, and 2 bases had no gene match. CDR3 region: CASSATGPNYGYTF. Written as DNA, the CDR3 is TGTGCCAGCAGTGCGACAGGGCCTAACTATGGCTACACCTTC.